This TCR beta chain comes out of a study of Graves' ophthalmopathy and Graves' hyperthyroidism. The wider study: Stable hyperthyroidism denotes an absence of ophthalmopathy throughout 18 months of follow-up.

As the template, RNA transcripts were used to amplify TCR beta CDR3 regions. The workflow started with a first-round RT-PCR run with HTBI primers and then moved on to a second-round multiplex PCR. TCRdb used MiXCR to reprocess the multiplex PCR reads, holding one entry per CDR3 protein. The data hold 1 million to 1.3 million distinct CDR3 sequences, with roughly two fifths observed a single time. Reliance was placed on clinical symptoms, serum thyroxine, TRAb, thyroid ultrasound and orbital computed tomography for diagnosis. The V end was cut by 5 bases, the J end by 3 bases, with 13 bases between. This CDR3 has 13 residues. Germline CDR1 is DFQATT and CDR2 is SNEGSKA (reference sequence). This clonotype showed up many times.

The clonotype comes from an adult man with Graves' hyperthyroidism. Sequenced sample: peripheral blood or thyroid tissue (not recorded which). The chain has TRBV20-1 and TRBJ2-5, with D perhaps matching TRBD2 (6 bases). The CDR3 bases are TGCAGTGCTCGGGACTCAAATAAAGAGACCCAGTACTTC. It is translated as CSARDSNKETQYF.